This section outlines one T cell receptor beta chain sequence together with its context. Its antigen is as yet unknown. This entry comes from a study of shared clonotypes between healthy human individuals. Study-wide context: Each donor had three CD4 naive, three CD4 memory, two CD8 naive and one CD8 memory plate. Study conclusions and caveats: Larger estimated richness was generally seen in naive subsets than in memory subsets.

The genomic DNA of each subset was split evenly across several immunoSEQ plates. Only in-frame clones appear in the TCRdb table, and some are missing; sequencing was by immunoSEQ multiplex PCR. This table has over a million clones, roughly 74% appearing once. CD4+ cells were split into CD45RA+ naive and CD45RA-negative memory subsets. The specimen was memory CD4+ T cells from PBMCs. The subset here: CD45RA-negative fraction. This sequence originates from a man younger than 30 in good health. Some clones in this sample may be carry-over from other donors' samples.

The CDR3 coding sequence is TGTGCCAGCAGTTACTCGGGACCCTCCGAGCAGTACTTC. Translation: CASSYSGPSEQYF. The genes are TRBV6-5 and TRBJ2-7, with D perhaps assigned TRBD1 or TRBD2 (5 bases each). Germline assignment: CDR1 MNHEY and CDR2 SVGAGI. The CDR3 has 13 residues. Trimming took 0 bases from V and 6 from J, leaving 9 bases between them.